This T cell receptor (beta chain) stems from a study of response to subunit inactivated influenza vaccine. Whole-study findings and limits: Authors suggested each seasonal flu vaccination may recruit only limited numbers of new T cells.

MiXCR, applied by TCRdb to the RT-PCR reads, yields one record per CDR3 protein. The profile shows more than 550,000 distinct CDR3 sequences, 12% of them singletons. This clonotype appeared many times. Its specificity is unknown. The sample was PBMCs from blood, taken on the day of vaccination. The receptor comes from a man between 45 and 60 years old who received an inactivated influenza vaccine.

The DNA of the CDR3 is TGCGCCAACTACAGCCTCTCTGGGGCCAACGTCCTGACTTTC. It encodes CANYSLSGANVLTF. The chain carries TRBV23-1 and TRBJ2-6; D is ambiguous. TRBV23-1 is given ORF status, its function remaining uncertain. This CDR3 contains 14 residues. Between the trimmed V and J ends, which lost 10 bases and 0 bases, there was a span of 10 bases.